A single sample is the source of the 28 T cell receptor beta chains below, sequenced in a study of early T cells in non-severe SARS-CoV-2 infection. TCRdb analysed the 5' RACE reads with MiXCR anew, one entry per CDR3 protein. The repertoire holds fewer than 85,000 distinct CDR3 sequences, with around 11% as singletons. This material consisted of whole blood, taken at baseline. These receptor sequences come from an adult who was a healthcare worker with PCR-confirmed SARS-CoV-2 infection or an uninfected control (not recorded which).

This chain joins TRBV3-1 and TRBJ1-2; 8 positions match TRBD1. The CDR3 is 15 amino acids. The V and J ends lost 5 bases and 4 bases, in that order; junction bases with no gene match: 9. In germline, CDR1 is LGHDT, CDR2 YNNKEL (reference sequence). CDR3 DNA: TGTGCCAGCAGCAACTTCTTCGGACAGGGCTATGGCTACACCTTC. Translating it yields CASSNFFGQGYGYTF.

This clonotype was counted many times. The J gene is TRBJ1-6, the V gene TRBV12-3 or TRBV12-4; D unclear. V was clipped by 2 bases and J by 7 bases, with 12 bases between them. The CDR3 loop spans 15 amino acids. The CDR3 reads CASSLSGQWNSPLHF. CDR3 coding DNA: TGTGCCAGCAGTTTAAGTGGGCAATGGAATTCACCCCTCCACTTT.

This sequence joins TRBV7-2 and TRBJ1-2, with D uncertain. The CDR3 runs 14 residues. Per the germline V gene, CDR1 is SGHTA and CDR2 is FQGNSA. Trimming removed 5 bases from V and 0 bases from J, with 10 bases in between. The CDR3 sequence is CASSLSFPNYGYTF. The CDR3 nucleotides read TGTGCCAGCAGCCTCAGCTTTCCTAACTATGGCTACACCTTC.

The table lists this clonotype with a few counts. The V gene is TRBV12-3 or TRBV12-4, the J gene TRBJ2-1; D uncertain. V was cut by 7 bases and J by 4 bases, with 17 bases left in between. The CDR3 has 15 residues. CDR3 bases: TGTGCCAGCAATAGGTTCCTCGACCTGTACAATGAGCAGTTCTTC. As protein: CASNRFLDLYNEQFF.

The sample holds a few counts of this clonotype. The genes are TRBV5-5 and TRBJ2-3, with 11 bases fitting TRBD1. There are 18 residues in the CDR3. V shed 2 bases and J 6 bases; nucleotides not matched to a gene: 14. The germline CDR1 and CDR2 sequences are SGHKS and YYEKEE (reference sequence). In DNA, the CDR3 is TGTGCCAGCAGCTTACTACCGGGACAGGGGGTATTGATGGATACGCAGTATTTT. This sequence encodes CASSLLPGQGVLMDTQYF. The complete variable domain, with remaining parts taken from reference TRBV5-5 and TRBJ2-3, reads DAGVTQSPTHLIKTRGQQVTLRCSPISGHKSVSWYQQVLGQGPQFIFQYYEKEERGRGNFPDRFSARQFPNYSSELNVNALLLGDSALYLCASSLLPGQGVLMDTQYFGPGTRLTVL.

This clonotype was recorded a few times. J is TRBJ2-3 and V is TRBV2, with D maybe TRBD1 (6 bases). The ends were cut back, 10 bases at V and 4 bases at J, with 18 bases in the middle. The germline CDR1 and CDR2 sequences are SNHLY and FYNNEI. This CDR3 comprises 14 residues. CDR3: CATRQEPVADTQYF. The DNA of the CDR3 is TGTGCCACACGACAGGAACCCGTCGCAGATACGCAGTATTTT.

This chain uses TRBV29-1 with TRBJ1-3; D remains ambiguous. The length of the CDR3 is 12 residues. CDR1 SQVTM and CDR2 ANQGSEA come from the germline V gene. Trimming cost V 4 bases and J 4 bases, with 8 bases left between them. CDR3 loop: CSVAVGGNTIYF. The CDR3 bases are TGCAGCGTTGCGGTGGGGGGAAACACCATATATTTT. The full variable domain, rest sourced from reference TRBV29-1 and TRBJ1-3, is SAVISQKPSRDICQRGTSLTIQCQVDSQVTMMFWYRQQPGQSLTLIATANQGSEATYESGFVIDKFPISRPNLTFSTLTVSNMSPEDSSIYLCSVAVGGNTIYFGEGSWLTVV.

The chain links TRBV12-5 to TRBJ2-1; D is perhaps TRBD2 (6 bases). V was pared by 6 bases and J by 0 bases, with 12 bases between. The CDR3 extends over 15 amino acids. In germline, CDR1 is LGHNT, CDR2 FRNRAP. CDR3 loop: CASGPDGSSYNEQFF. The CDR3 DNA sequence: TGTGCTAGTGGCCCCGACGGGAGCTCCTACAATGAGCAGTTCTTC.

This clonotype was counted only a few times. V and J are TRBV14 and TRBJ2-7; D is possibly TRBD1 (5 bases). Germline lookup yields CDR1 SGHDN and CDR2 FVKESK. This CDR3 is built from 15 residues. Trimming took 4 bases from V and 0 from J, leaving 13 bases between them. The CDR3 nucleotides are TGTGCCAGCAGCCGACCAGGGTCGAGCTCCTACGAGCAGTACTTC. Residues: CASSRPGSSSYEQYF. Looking up the rest from reference TRBV14 and TRBJ2-7 gives the full variable domain: EAGVTQFPSHSVIEKGQTVTLRCDPISGHDNLYWYRRVMGKEIKFLLHFVKESKQDESGMPNNRFLAERTGGTYSTLKVQPAELEDSGVYFCASSRPGSSSYEQYFGPGTRLTVT.

This clonotype was seen a handful of times. The chain joins TRBV20-1 to TRBJ2-3; TRBD1 is a possible D gene (7 bases). The CDR3 extends over 14 amino acids. Trimming removed 7 bases from V and 2 bases from J, with 16 bases in between. The V gene's germline CDR1 is DFQATT and CDR2 SNEGSKA (reference sequence). The CDR3 here is CSVEGGQNTDTQYF. The CDR3 DNA sequence: TGCAGTGTCGAGGGGGGACAGAACACAGATACGCAGTATTTT.

Many counts were recorded for this clonotype. The rearrangement joins TRBV20-1 to TRBJ2-3; TRBD2 matches at 11 bases. Losses at the gene ends were 2 bases for V and 5 bases for J; bases not matched to a gene: 3. The CDR3 is made up of 14 amino acids. CDR1 is DFQATT, CDR2 SNEGSKA, per germline (reference sequence). The CDR3 region is CSARRTSGLDTQYF. As DNA, the CDR3 is TGCAGTGCTAGAAGGACTAGCGGGCTAGATACGCAGTATTTT.

V and J are TRBV2 and TRBJ2-7; no firm D call. The ends were cut back, 2 bases at V and 7 bases at J, with 12 bases in the middle. CDR3 length equals 13 residues. Germline V lookup: CDR1 SNHLY, CDR2 FYNNEI. The CDR3 protein is CASSESSPWEQYF. Written as DNA, the CDR3 is TGTGCCAGCAGTGAAAGTAGCCCTTGGGAGCAGTACTTC. Full variable domain (rest looked up from reference TRBV2 and TRBJ2-7): EPEVTQTPSHQVTQMGQEVILRCVPISNHLYFYWYRQILGQKVEFLVSFYNNEISEKSEIFDDQFSVERPDGSNFTLKIRSTKLEDSAMYFCASSESSPWEQYFGPGTRLTVT.

The table lists this clonotype with many counts. The chain uses TRBV5-6 and TRBJ2-1; 12 bases line up with TRBD2. In germline, CDR1 is SGHDT, CDR2 YYEEEE. This CDR3 region has 16 residues. J gave up 0 bases and V 3 bases, and 1 base lay outside the gene matches. CDR3 nucleotide sequence: TGTGCCAGCAGCTCTAGCGGGGGGGCCTCCTACAATGAGCAGTTCTTC. Its protein is CASSSSGGASYNEQFF. Using reference TRBV5-6 and TRBJ2-1 for the parts outside the CDR3, the full variable domain is DAGVTQSPTHLIKTRGQQVTLRCSPKSGHDTVSWYQQALGQGPQFIFQYYEEEERQRGNFPDRFSGHQFPNYSSELNVNALLLGDSALYLCASSSSGGASYNEQFFGPGTRLTVL.

This clonotype was observed at least ten times. The CDR3 nucleotides read TGTGCCAGCAGTCAACCCCCTCCGCAGGGGGTACGAAGCACTGAAGCTTTCTTT. This sequence encodes CASSQPPPQGVRSTEAFF. The chain links TRBV6-6 to TRBJ1-1, with 7 nucleotides matching TRBD1. Per the germline V gene, CDR1 is MNHNY and CDR2 is SVGAGI (reference sequence). This CDR3 has 18 residues. The V gene end was trimmed by 5 bases and the J gene end by 4 bases; junction bases not matched to a gene: 19.

The chain joins TRBV29-1 to TRBJ2-5, with a weak D call TRBD1 (6 bases). The CDR3 has 12 amino acids. V lost 6 bases to trimming and J lost 7 bases, with 15 bases between them. CDR1 is SQVTM, CDR2 ANQGSEA, per germline. The CDR3 loop reads CSVRQALGTQYF. CDR3 sequence (DNA): TGCAGCGTGAGACAGGCACTCGGGACCCAGTACTTC.

The J gene is TRBJ1-2, the V gene TRBV6-2 or TRBV6-3; D not certain. Trimming shortened V by 7 bases and J by 6 bases, and 18 bases separated the two germline ends. CDR3 length equals 14 residues. Germline V gene data show CDR1 as MNHEY and CDR2 as SVGEGT. The CDR3 sequence is CASTHVGWDDGYTF. Written as DNA, the CDR3 is TGTGCCAGCACCCACGTTGGCTGGGATGATGGCTACACCTTC.

This clonotype was seen ten or more times. The chain recombines TRBV6-5 with TRBJ1-6; no clear D. This CDR3 spans 14 amino acids. Trimming pared 5 bases from V and 7 bases from J, leaving 12 bases between. In germline, CDR1 is MNHEY, CDR2 SVGAGI. The CDR3 reads CASSLDNPNSPLHF. The CDR3 DNA reads TGTGCCAGCAGTCTCGACAATCCGAATTCACCCCTCCACTTT.

This chain links TRBV20-1 with TRBJ1-1; 8 nucleotides match TRBD1. Germline V lookup: CDR1 DFQATT, CDR2 SNEGSKA (reference sequence). The CDR3 covers 13 residues. J was trimmed by 1 base and V by 5 bases; bases with no gene match: 3. The CDR3 is CSARTGKNTEAFF. For the CDR3, the DNA is TGCAGTGCTCGGACAGGGAAGAACACTGAAGCTTTCTTT.

The sample holds many counts of this clonotype. The V and J genes are TRBV12-5 and TRBJ1-2; D remains ambiguous. The CDR3 contains 12 residues. The germline CDR1 and CDR2 sequences are LGHNT and FRNRAP. V was pared by 7 bases and J by 3 bases, with 9 bases between. The CDR3 reads CASAPFDYGYTF. Here the CDR3 DNA reads TGTGCTAGTGCCCCATTCGACTATGGCTACACCTTC.

The chain uses TRBV15 and TRBJ2-7; D uncertain. V was shortened by 0 bases and J by 2 bases, with 8 bases between the two germline ends. The CDR3 runs to 14 residues. The germline V gene has CDR1 LNHNV and CDR2 YYDKDF (reference sequence). In DNA, the CDR3 is TGTGCCACCAGCAGAGATAAGGGAACCTACGAGCAGTACTTC. Its translation is CATSRDKGTYEQYF. Full variable domain (remainder filled in from reference TRBV15 and TRBJ2-7): DAMVIQNPRYQVTQFGKPVTLSCSQTLNHNVMYWYQQKSSQAPKLLFHYYDKDFNNEADTPDNFQSRRPNTSFCFLDIRSPGLGDTAMYLCATSRDKGTYEQYFGPGTRLTVT.

CDR3 sequence: CASSFGHLGGETQYF. CDR3 nucleotides: TGTGCCAGCAGTTTCGGACACCTCGGCGGAGAGACCCAGTACTTC. The chain has TRBV6-2 or TRBV6-3 and TRBJ2-5; D might be TRBD1 (5 bases). The V gene lost 4 bases and the J gene lost 4 bases, with 16 bases spanning the gap. Per the germline V gene, CDR1 is MNHEY and CDR2 is SVGEGT. The CDR3 is 15 residues long.

The V call is TRBV20-1, the J call TRBJ1-1, with no clear D. Germline V CDR1 and CDR2: DFQATT, SNEGSKA (reference sequence). The CDR3 loop spans 14 amino acids. V shed 1 base and J shed 1 base, with 10 bases lying between them. This CDR3 reads CSARASSANTEAFF. The CDR3 nucleotides read TGCAGTGCTAGAGCTTCGTCAGCGAACACTGAAGCTTTCTTT.

This clonotype has more than one count but fewer than ten. V gene TRBV7-3 combines with J gene TRBJ1-1; D is possibly TRBD1 (6 bases). CDR1 is SGHTA and CDR2 is FQGTGA in the germline V gene. CDR3 length equals 14 residues. V was pared by 4 bases and J by 4 bases, with 13 bases between. The CDR3 protein is CASSYRPRGTEAFF. DNA of the CDR3: TGTGCCAGCAGCTACAGGCCCAGGGGCACTGAAGCTTTCTTT.

This clonotype was seen at least ten times. V and J are TRBV19 and TRBJ2-7, with TRBD1 as a possible D gene (5 bases). Germline V gene sequence: CDR1 LNHDA, CDR2 SQIVND (reference sequence). V lost 3 bases to trimming and J lost 7 bases, with 10 bases between them. This CDR3 region has 12 residues. CDR3 sequence (DNA): TGTGCCAGTAGTATGGCTACAGGAGAGCAGTACTTC. It codes for CASSMATGEQYF. The entire variable domain, with the rest obtained from reference TRBV19 and TRBJ2-7, is as follows: DGGITQSPKYLFRKEGQNVTLSCEQNLNHDAMYWYRQDPGQGLRLIYYSQIVNDFQKGDIAEGYSVSREKKESFPLTVTSAQKNPTAFYLCASSMATGEQYFGPGTRLTVT.

The V gene is TRBV19, the J gene TRBJ2-2; D possibly uses TRBD1 or TRBD2 (6 bases each). The CDR3 is made up of 15 amino acids. Germline loops: CDR1 LNHDA, CDR2 SQIVND (reference sequence). The ends were cut back, 2 bases at V and 5 bases at J, with 12 bases in the middle. The CDR3 nucleotides read TGTGCCAGTAGTATAAGCCGGGGGCCAACCGGGGAGCTGTTTTTT. Residues: CASSISRGPTGELFF.

J is TRBJ1-4 and V is TRBV6-6; D is unclear. Per the germline V gene, CDR1 is MNHNY and CDR2 is SVGAGI (reference sequence). CDR3 length equals 13 residues. The V end lost 6 bases, the J end lost 0 bases, and 5 bases lay between the germline ends. CDR3 loop: CASSRPTNEKLFF. The CDR3 DNA sequence: TGTGCCAGCAGCCGGCCAACTAATGAAAAACTGTTTTTT.

This clonotype was seen a few times. Here the CDR3 DNA reads TGTGCCAGCTCACTCCGGGACACCAACTATGGCTACACCTTC. Protein product: CASSLRDTNYGYTF. The chain recombines TRBV18 with TRBJ1-2, with D perhaps TRBD1 (6 bases). Trimming cost V 4 bases and J 2 bases, with 11 bases left between them. Germline lookup yields CDR1 KGHSH and CDR2 LQKENI. This CDR3 has 14 amino acids.

The genes are TRBV5-6 and TRBJ1-5, with D tentatively TRBD1 (5 bases). With 6 bases removed from V and 4 bases from J, the gap between germline ends came to 11 bases. Germline lookup yields CDR1 SGHDT and CDR2 YYEEEE. The CDR3 is 13 residues long. CDR3 bases: TGTGCCAGCACCTGGGGGAGAAATCAGCCCCAGCATTTT. Encoded protein: CASTWGRNQPQHF.